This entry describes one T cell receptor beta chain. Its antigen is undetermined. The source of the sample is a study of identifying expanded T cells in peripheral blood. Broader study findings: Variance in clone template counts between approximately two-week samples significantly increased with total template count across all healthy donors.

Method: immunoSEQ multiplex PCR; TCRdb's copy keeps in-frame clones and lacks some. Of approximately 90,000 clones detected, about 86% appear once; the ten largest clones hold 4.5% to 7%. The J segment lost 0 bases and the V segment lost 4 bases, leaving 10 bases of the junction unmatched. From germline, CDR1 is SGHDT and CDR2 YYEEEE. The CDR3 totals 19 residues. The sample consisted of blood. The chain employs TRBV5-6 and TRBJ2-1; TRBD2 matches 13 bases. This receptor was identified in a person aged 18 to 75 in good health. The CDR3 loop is CASSPMPGLAGTSYNEQFF. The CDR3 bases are TGTGCCAGCAGCCCGATGCCGGGACTAGCGGGAACCTCCTACAATGAGCAGTTCTTC. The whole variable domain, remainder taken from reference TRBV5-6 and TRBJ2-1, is DAGVTQSPTHLIKTRGQQVTLRCSPKSGHDTVSWYQQALGQGPQFIFQYYEEEERQRGNFPDRFSGHQFPNYSSELNVNALLLGDSALYLCASSPMPGLAGTSYNEQFFGPGTRLTVL.